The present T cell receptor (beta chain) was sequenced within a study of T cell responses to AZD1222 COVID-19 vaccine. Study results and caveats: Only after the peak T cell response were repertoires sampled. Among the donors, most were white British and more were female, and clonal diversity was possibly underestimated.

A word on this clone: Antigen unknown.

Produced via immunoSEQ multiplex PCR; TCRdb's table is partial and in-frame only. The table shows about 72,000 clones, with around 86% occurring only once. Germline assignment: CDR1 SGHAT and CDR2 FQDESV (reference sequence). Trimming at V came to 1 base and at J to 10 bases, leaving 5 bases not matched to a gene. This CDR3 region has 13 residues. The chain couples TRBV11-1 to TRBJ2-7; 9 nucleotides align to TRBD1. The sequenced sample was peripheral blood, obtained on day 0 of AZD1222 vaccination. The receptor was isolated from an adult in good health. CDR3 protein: CASSLEMGQGQYF. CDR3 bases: TGTGCCAGCAGCTTAGAAATGGGACAGGGACAGTACTTC.